The 11 T cell receptor beta chains listed next were all sequenced from one sample in a study of T cell repertoires in cytomegalovirus infection. Using its own MiXCR run on the reads, TCRdb lists one record per CDR3 protein. The repertoire holds roughly 310,000 distinct CDR3 sequences, with roughly a sixth as singletons. What was sequenced was PBMCs. The receptors derive from a human donor in good health (CMV status not recorded). Some clones in this sample may be carry-over from other donors' samples.

The sample holds a few counts of this clonotype. CDR3 DNA: TGTGCCAGCAGGCCCCACAGGGAATTTCCCCGAGAGACCCAGTACTTC. Residues: CASRPHREFPRETQYF. This chain connects TRBV6-2 or TRBV6-3 to TRBJ2-5, with D possibly matching TRBD1 (6 bases). The CDR3 extends over 16 amino acids. The V and J ends lost 6 bases and 4 bases respectively, with 21 bases between them. Germline V gene sequence: CDR1 MNHEY, CDR2 SVGEGT.

This clonotype was observed at least ten times. The V call is TRBV7-2, the J call TRBJ2-3, with D possibly TRBD2 on 6 matching bases. The CDR3 is 14 amino acids. In germline, CDR1 is SGHTA, CDR2 FQGNSA. V was shortened by 3 bases and J by 3 bases, with 10 bases between the two germline ends. CDR3 amino acids: CASSFTGTTDTQYF. In DNA form, the CDR3 reads TGTGCCAGCAGCTTCACCGGGACTACAGATACGCAGTATTTT.

This clonotype was seen many times. The rearrangement uses TRBV7-9 and TRBJ2-1; D may be TRBD1 (6 bases). Deletions cut 5 bases from V and 15 bases from J, with 20 bases between. CDR1 and CDR2 from the germline V gene are SEHNR and FQNEAQ (reference sequence). CDR3 length: 13 residues. CDR3 residues: CASSLNRDRWMFF. The CDR3 DNA sequence: TGTGCCAGCAGCCTCAACAGGGATCGGTGGATGTTCTTC.

In its sample, this clonotype was seen a few times. This chain links TRBV4-1 with TRBJ1-5; 11 bases align to TRBD1. The V segment lost 3 bases and the J segment 4 bases; nucleotides outside the gene matches: 8. Germline V gives CDR1 MGHRA, CDR2 YSYEKL. The CDR3 covers 17 residues. Written as DNA, the CDR3 is TGCGCCAGCAGCCAGGGGACAGGGGGTCCCCTAAATCAGCCCCAGCATTTT. Amino acid sequence: CASSQGTGGPLNQPQHF.

At least ten counts were recorded for this clonotype. V gene TRBV12-3 or TRBV12-4 combines with J gene TRBJ2-1, with 7 bases lining up with TRBD2. The CDR3 has 13 amino acids. V was clipped by 7 bases and J by 9 bases; unmatched bases: 9. The CDR3, as DNA: TGTGCCAGCACCCCCGCGGGGAGGGGTGAGCAGTTCTTC. This encodes CASTPAGRGEQFF.

The V call is TRBV10-3, the J call TRBJ2-5, with a weak D call TRBD1 (7 bases). The CDR3 has 13 amino acids. With 6 bases removed from V and 2 bases from J, the gap between germline ends came to 10 bases. Germline CDR1 and CDR2: ENHRY and SYGVKD. CDR3: CAISAGQQETQYF. The CDR3 DNA is TGTGCCATCAGCGCGGGACAGCAAGAGACCCAGTACTTC.

This clonotype was seen more than once but under ten times. The chain employs TRBV7-9 and TRBJ1-2, with D uncertain. Germline values: CDR1 SEHNR, CDR2 FQNEAQ (reference sequence). The CDR3 covers 17 residues. V was pared by 2 bases and J by 7 bases, with 23 bases between. This CDR3 is CASSLNELWAQARGYTF. The CDR3 DNA follows: TGTGCCAGCAGCTTAAATGAGTTGTGGGCCCAAGCGCGTGGCTACACCTTC. Complete variable domain (other parts from reference TRBV7-9 and TRBJ1-2): DTGVSQNPRHKITKRGQNVTFRCDPISEHNRLYWYRQTLGQGPEFLTYFQNEAQLEKSRLLSDRFSAERPKGSFSTLEIQRTEQGDSAMYLCASSLNELWAQARGYTFGSGTRLTVV.

V usage is TRBV7-2 and J usage is TRBJ1-2, with D possibly TRBD1 on 5 matching bases. Trimming pared 1 base from V and 6 bases from J, leaving 18 bases between. The length of the CDR3 is 16 residues. The germline gives CDR1 SGHTA, CDR2 FQGNSA. DNA of the CDR3: TGTGCCAGCAGCTTAGTTTACGGGACCAGGGATGATGGCTACACCTTC. Its translation is CASSLVYGTRDDGYTF.

This clonotype was seen a few times. This chain joins TRBV19 and TRBJ2-3, with 10 bases lining up with TRBD2. The CDR3 totals 14 residues. The germline V gene has CDR1 LNHDA and CDR2 SQIVND (reference sequence). With V trimmed by 5 bases and J by 5 bases, 4 bases remained unmatched. CDR3 nucleotides: TGTGCCAGTAGTCAAGCGGGGGGGAAAGATACGCAGTATTTT. It yields the protein CASSQAGGKDTQYF.

There are many counts of this clonotype. The V gene is TRBV6-1, the J gene TRBJ1-2; 8 bases are shared with TRBD1. Germline V gene data show CDR1 as MNHNS and CDR2 as SASEGT. This CDR3 is built from 13 residues. The J segment lost 5 bases and the V segment lost 6 bases, leaving 5 bases of the junction unmatched. The CDR3 coding sequence is TGTGCCAGCAGGAGGACAGGGTATTATGGCTACACCTTC. As protein: CASRRTGYYGYTF.

The count of this clonotype is one. The gene calls are TRBV2 and TRBJ2-1, with D unresolved. Looked up from germline, CDR1 is SNHLY and CDR2 is FYNNEI. Trimming left V 7 bases short and J 4 bases short, with 5 bases between. There are 11 residues in the CDR3. The CDR3 here is CASTEYNEQFF. For the CDR3, the DNA is TGTGCCAGCACCGAGTACAATGAGCAGTTCTTC.